The rows below give T cell receptor beta chains drawn from one sample of a study of cytomegalovirus exposure and HLA in healthy donors. Method: immunoSEQ multiplex PCR; TCRdb's copy keeps in-frame clones and lacks some. The sample records over 200,000 clones, roughly 79% being singletons. Sequencing input: PBMCs. The receptors derive from a male donor in good health and CMV-seronegative. The CDR3 runs from the conserved cysteine through the conserved F or W. The D gene is left open where the match is weak. Size is omitted from some rows. Given values are once, few, many or a class for expanded clones.

-,-,TRBV18,TRBJ2-1,CASSPPISSYNEQFF,TGTGCCAGCTCACCACCGATTAGCTCCTACAATGAGCAGTTCTTC
few,-,TRBV29-1,TRBJ2-7,CSVGQSMIYEQYF,TGCAGCGTTGGACAGTCAATGATCTACGAGCAGTACTTC
-,-,TRBV9,TRBJ1-4,CASSPSGDEKLFF,TGTGCCAGCAGCCCTTCAGGGGATGAAAAACTGTTTTTT
-,-,TRBV6-5,TRBJ1-1,CASRNQYSTEAFF,TGTGCCAGCAGAAATCAATACAGCACTGAAGCTTTCTTT
-,TRBD2,TRBV5-4,TRBJ2-3,CASSLGGGFTDTQYF,TGTGCCAGCAGCTTGGGGGGAGGGTTCACAGATACGCAGTATTTT
-,TRBD1,TRBV27,TRBJ1-1,CASSLDRANTEAFF,TGTGCCAGCAGTTTAGACAGGGCGAACACTGAAGCTTTCTTT
-,-,TRBV6-4,TRBJ2-7,CASNGEGVGYEQYF,TGTGCCAGCAATGGCGAGGGGGTTGGGTACGAGCAGTACTTC
-,-,TRBV6-4,TRBJ1-5,CASSENFLNQPQHF,TGTGCCAGCAGTGAGAACTTCCTGAATCAGCCCCAGCATTTT
-,-,TRBV6-6,TRBJ1-2,CASSYSEGTVEGYTF,TGTGCCAGCAGTTACTCGGAGGGGACGGTTGAGGGCTACACCTTC
-,-,TRBV6-5,TRBJ2-3,CASSSLEGTDTQYF,TGTGCCAGCAGTTCTTTGGAGGGAACAGATACGCAGTATTTT
-,-,TRBV5-1,TRBJ1-1,CASSLIAGAEAFF,TGCGCCAGCAGCTTGATCGCAGGGGCTGAAGCTTTCTTT
-,-,TRBV27,TRBJ2-7,CASSPRWGGREQYF,TGTGCCAGCAGTCCCCGGTGGGGAGGACGCGAGCAGTACTTC
-,-,TRBV7-8,TRBJ2-7,CASSLWGRVGAYEQYF,TGTGCCAGCAGCTTATGGGGGCGGGTAGGGGCCTACGAGCAGTACTTC
-,-,TRBV7-8,TRBJ1-2,CASSQKGDRGYTF,TGTGCCAGCAGCCAGAAAGGGGATCGCGGCTACACCTTC
-,-,TRBV6-6,TRBJ2-2,CASRSSDTGELFF,TGTGCCAGCAGGTCGTCGGACACCGGGGAGCTGTTTTTT
-,TRBD1,TRBV25-1,TRBJ2-1,CASSETTGTGMNEQFF,TGTGCCAGCAGTGAAACCACCGGGACAGGGATGAATGAGCAGTTCTTC
-,-,TRBV30,TRBJ2-4,CAWSDNRKNIQYF,TGTGCCTGGAGTGATAACAGAAAAAACATTCAGTACTTC